The entry below describes one T cell receptor beta chain. This sample is drawn from a study of patients and donors after allogeneic stem cell transplantation. The CDR3 runs 12 residues. TCRdb reprocessed the RT-PCR reads via MiXCR and lists one record per CDR3 protein. Of about 400,000 distinct CDR3 sequences listed, 15% to 20% were seen once; the top ten hold 6% to 8%. This TCR came from a human donor who was either an allogeneic HSCT recipient or a stem cell or donor lymphocyte infusion donor (not recorded which). It is not recorded whose cells these are; they may come from a transplant donor. Sequenced input: blood, either unsorted or a sorted T cell fraction (not recorded which). The rearrangement links TRBV21-1 to TRBJ2-7; the DNA was not used to check the table's D call, TRBD1. TRBV21-1 is listed as a pseudogene. In DNA form, the CDR3 reads TGTGCCACAGGGACCCGACCCTACGAGCAGTACTTC. It is translated as CATGTRPYEQYF.